These T cell receptor beta chains were read from a single sample in a study of long-term antiretroviral therapy in people with HIV. Profiling relied on immunoSEQ multiplex PCR, and the TCRdb table lists in-frame clones only, not all of them. Of 11,000 to 15,000 clones in the sample, less than 85% were seen once. The sample in question was unsorted PBMCs, obtained 3.2 years before starting antiretroviral therapy. The receptors were sampled from a man aged 35-49 years with HIV. The CDR3 runs from the conserved cysteine through the conserved F or W. D genes are given only for firm matches. Size is stated for part of the rows, as once, few or many counts, or as a class when the clone is expanded.

>.|TRBV30|TRBJ1-1|.
CAWSKTGPRRNTEAFF
TGTGCCTGGAGTAAAACAGGGCCCCGGAGGAACACTGAAGCTTTCTTT
>once|TRBV12-5|TRBJ2-6|.
CASGLAGTGANVLTF
TGTGCTAGTGGTTTGGCCGGGACTGGGGCCAACGTCCTGACTTTC
>.|TRBV2|TRBJ1-4|TRBD1
CAHTQGQRYEKLFF
TGTGCCCACACACAGGGACAGCGCTATGAAAAACTGTTTTTT
>.|TRBV7-3|TRBJ2-7|TRBD1
CASSLGTVNEQYF
TGTGCCAGCAGCTTAGGGACAGTCAACGAGCAGTACTTC
>once|TRBV6-5|TRBJ1-1|.
CASSRPGGNTEAFF
TGTGCCAGCAGTCGCCCGGGGGGGAACACTGAAGCTTTCTTT
>.|TRBV7-9|TRBJ1-2|TRBD1
CASSLVGTGGYGYTF
TGTGCCAGCAGCTTAGTTGGGACAGGGGGATATGGCTACACCTTC
>.|TRBV12-5|TRBJ2-2|.
CASGTSNTGELFF
TGTGCTAGTGGTACCTCGAACACCGGGGAGCTGTTTTTT
>once|TRBV19|TRBJ2-1|TRBD2
CASSPTGTRAEQFF
TGTGCCAGTAGTCCTACCGGGACTAGGGCTGAGCAGTTCTTC
>.|TRBV19|TRBJ1-4|.
CARHTPSTSGQGEKLFF
TGTGCCAGACATACCCCGTCCACCAGCGGGCAGGGTGAAAAACTGTTTTTT
>.|TRBV1|TRBJ1-5|.
CTSSQRDRGLNQPQHF
TGCACCAGCAGCCAAAGGGACAGGGGGCTCAATCAGCCCCAGCATTTT
>.|TRBV30|TRBJ2-7|TRBD1
CAWSRDSYEQYF
TGTGCCTGGAGCAGGGACAGCTACGAGCAGTACTTC
>once|TRBV2|TRBJ1-1|.
CASIPTGTTEAFF
TGTGCCAGCATCCCGACGGGCACCACTGAAGCTTTCTTT
>.|TRBV18|TRBJ1-1|.
CASSPTPGLLMNTEAFF
TGTGCCAGCTCACCTACCCCAGGGCTACTTATGAACACTGAAGCTTTCTTT
>few|TRBV7-8|TRBJ2-7|TRBD2
CASSQTSGGSYEQYF
TGTGCCAGCAGCCAGACTAGCGGGGGCTCCTACGAGCAGTACTTC
>.|TRBV30|TRBJ2-7|.
CAWSSFGTPLGQYF
TGTGCCTGGAGTTCCTTCGGGACACCGTTGGGGCAGTACTTC
>.|TRBV4-1|TRBJ1-5|.
CASSQVLVNQPQHF
TGCGCCAGCAGCCAAGTTCTAGTTAATCAGCCCCAGCATTTT
>.|TRBV2|TRBJ1-1|.
CASGTANTEAFF
TGTGCCAGCGGGACGGCAAACACTGAAGCTTTCTTT
>.|TRBV18|TRBJ2-1|.
CASRGVENSEQFF
TGTGCCAGCCGGGGTGTTGAGAACAGTGAGCAGTTCTTC
>.|TRBV6-5|TRBJ2-2|.
CASTRGGVFAGELFF
TGTGCCAGCACGAGGGGGGGTGTGTTTGCCGGGGAGCTGTTTTTT
>.|TRBV19|TRBJ2-7|TRBD1
CASSTGTGGSYEQYF
TGTGCCAGTAGTACCGGGACAGGGGGCTCCTACGAGCAGTACTTC
>.|TRBV15|TRBJ1-6|.
CATSRDTGGGPLHF
TGTGCCACCAGCAGAGATACCGGGGGAGGCCCCCTCCACTTT
>.|TRBV29-1|TRBJ2-2|.
CSVGTGPGGELFF
TGCAGCGTTGGTACAGGGCCGGGCGGGGAGCTGTTTTTT
>few|TRBV19|TRBJ1-1|TRBD1
CASSRTGGLGTEAFF
TGTGCCAGTAGTAGAACAGGGGGCCTGGGCACTGAAGCTTTCTTT
>.|TRBV5-1|TRBJ1-1|TRBD1
CASSLYGQGDTEAFF
TGCGCCAGCAGCCTATACGGACAGGGCGACACTGAAGCTTTCTTT
>.|TRBV5-4|TRBJ2-2|.
CASSFYTGELFF
TGTGCCAGCAGCTTTTATACCGGGGAGCTGTTTTTT
>.|TRBV5-1|TRBJ2-7|TRBD1
CASSHPPPGQGSYEQYF
TGCGCCAGCAGCCACCCTCCTCCAGGACAGGGATCTTACGAGCAGTACTTC
>.|TRBV5-4|TRBJ1-6|.
CASSYDQLSSYNSPLHF
TGTGCCAGCAGCTATGACCAGCTAAGCTCCTATAATTCACCCCTCCACTTT
>.|TRBV6-1|TRBJ2-1|TRBD1
CASSEAWGDRGINEQFF
TGTGCCAGCAGTGAAGCCTGGGGAGACAGGGGAATCAATGAGCAGTTCTTC
>.|TRBV4-2|TRBJ1-2|.
CASSQEQATYGYTF
TGTGCCAGCAGCCAAGAACAGGCGACCTATGGCTACACCTTC
>once|TRBV10-1|TRBJ2-7|.
CASSPAKSGSYEQYF
TGCGCCAGCAGCCCCGCTAAGTCCGGATCCTACGAGCAGTACTTC
>.|TRBV6-6|TRBJ2-3|.
CASSYGQRTDTQYF
TGTGCCAGCAGTTACGGGCAGCGCACAGATACGCAGTATTTT